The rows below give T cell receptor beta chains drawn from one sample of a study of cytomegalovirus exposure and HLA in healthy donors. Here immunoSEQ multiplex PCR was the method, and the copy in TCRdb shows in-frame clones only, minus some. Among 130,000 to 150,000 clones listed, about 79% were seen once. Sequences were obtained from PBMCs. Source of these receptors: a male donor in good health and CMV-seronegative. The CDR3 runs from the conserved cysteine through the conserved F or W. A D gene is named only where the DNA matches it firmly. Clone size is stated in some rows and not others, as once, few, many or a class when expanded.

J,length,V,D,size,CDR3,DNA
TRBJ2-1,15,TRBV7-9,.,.,CATQILVLSGNEQFF,TGTGCCACACAGATACTAGTTCTTTCTGGGAATGAGCAGTTCTTC
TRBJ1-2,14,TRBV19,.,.,CASSPRGGNYGYPF,TGTGCCAGTAGTCCCAGGGGAGGGAACTATGGCTACCCCTTC
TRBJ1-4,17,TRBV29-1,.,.,CSVEDLSQRPTNEKLFF,TGCAGCGTTGAAGACTTGTCCCAGCGTCCAACTAATGAAAAACTGTTTTTT
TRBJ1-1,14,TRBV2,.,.,CASSGNRMNTEAFF,TGTGCCAGCAGTGGAAACAGGATGAACACTGAAGCTTTCTTT
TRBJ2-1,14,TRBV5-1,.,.,CASSSEGLNNEQFF,TGCGCCAGCAGCTCGGAGGGGTTAAACAATGAGCAGTTCTTC
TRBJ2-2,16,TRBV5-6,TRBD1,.,CASSAGTGGYAGELFF,TGTGCCAGCAGCGCCGGGACAGGGGGCTACGCCGGGGAGCTGTTTTTT
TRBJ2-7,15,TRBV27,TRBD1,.,CASSLGQSYSYEQYF,TGTGCCAGCAGTTTGGGACAGTCCTACTCCTACGAGCAGTACTTC
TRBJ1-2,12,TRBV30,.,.,CAWTTRNYGYTF,TGTGCCTGGACCACGAGGAACTATGGCTACACCTTC
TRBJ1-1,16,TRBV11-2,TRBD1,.,CASSLVGTGMNTEAFF,TGTGCCAGCAGCTTAGTAGGGACAGGGATGAACACTGAAGCTTTCTTT
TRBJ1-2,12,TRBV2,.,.,CASKGDAYGYTF,TGTGCCAGCAAGGGGGATGCCTATGGCTACACCTTC
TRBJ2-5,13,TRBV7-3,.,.,CASSVLVGETQYF,TGTGCCAGCAGCGTTTTAGTTGGAGAGACCCAGTACTTC
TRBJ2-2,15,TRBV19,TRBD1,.,CASSTGQANTGELFF,TGTGCCAGTAGTACGGGACAGGCGAACACCGGGGAGCTGTTTTTT
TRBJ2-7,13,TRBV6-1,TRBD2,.,CALAGASSYEQYF,TGTGCCCTAGCGGGGGCCTCCTCCTACGAGCAGTACTTC
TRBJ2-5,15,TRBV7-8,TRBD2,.,CASSSYSGGGETQYF,TGTGCCAGCAGCTCCTATTCGGGGGGTGGAGAGACCCAGTACTTC
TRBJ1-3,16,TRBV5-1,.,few,CASSFTGIASGNTIYF,TGCGCCAGCAGCTTTACAGGGATCGCCTCTGGAAACACCATATATTTT
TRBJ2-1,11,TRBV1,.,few,CTSSPSDEQFF,TGCACCAGCAGCCCGTCGGATGAGCAGTTCTTC
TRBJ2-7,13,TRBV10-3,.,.,CATTRAGSNEQYF,TGTGCCACCACAAGGGCGGGATCCAACGAGCAGTACTTC
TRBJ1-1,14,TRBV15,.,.,CATSRGEKGTEAFF,TGTGCCACCAGCAGAGGAGAAAAGGGGACTGAAGCTTTCTTT
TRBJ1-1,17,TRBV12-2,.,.,CASRTRGSVREDTEAFF,TGTGCAAGTCGCACTAGAGGGTCAGTCAGGGAGGACACTGAAGCTTTCTTT
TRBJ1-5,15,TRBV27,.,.,CASSLVWQSNQPQHF,TGTGCCAGCAGTTTAGTGTGGCAGAGCAATCAGCCCCAGCATTTT
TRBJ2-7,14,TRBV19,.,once,CASSETGEGDEQYF,TGTGCCAGTAGTGAGACAGGGGAGGGAGACGAGCAGTACTTC
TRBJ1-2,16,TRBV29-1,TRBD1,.,CSVGNPPRQGSYGYTF,TGCAGCGTTGGCAATCCCCCGAGACAGGGGAGCTATGGCTACACCTTC
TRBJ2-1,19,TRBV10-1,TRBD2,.,CASSGTTSGRALEYNEQFF,TGCGCCAGCAGTGGAACGACTAGCGGGAGGGCCTTAGAATACAATGAGCAGTTCTTC
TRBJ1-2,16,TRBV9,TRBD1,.,CASSVDPHQGGYGYTF,TGTGCCAGCAGCGTAGATCCCCACCAGGGGGGTTATGGCTACACCTTC
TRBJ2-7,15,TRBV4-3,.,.,CASSQEGRGNYEQYF,TGCGCCAGCAGCCAAGAGGGTAGGGGTAACTACGAGCAGTACTTC
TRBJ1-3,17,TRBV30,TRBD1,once,CAWSHFRGRSSGNTIYF,TGTGCCTGGAGCCATTTCAGGGGGAGAAGCTCTGGAAACACCATATATTTT
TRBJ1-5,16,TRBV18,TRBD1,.,CASSPPWTGKAQPQHF,TGTGCCAGCTCACCCCCTTGGACAGGGAAGGCTCAGCCCCAGCATTTT
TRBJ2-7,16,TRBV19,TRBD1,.,CASKRSRTGDYQEQYF,TGTGCCAGTAAGAGATCGCGGACAGGGGATTACCAAGAGCAGTACTTC
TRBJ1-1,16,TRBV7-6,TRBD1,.,CASSLGLGQGSDEAFF,TGTGCCAGCAGCTTAGGGTTGGGACAGGGGTCAGATGAAGCCTTCTTT
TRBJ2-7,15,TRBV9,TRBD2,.,CASSVTGTSMGEQYF,TGTGCCAGCAGCGTAACGGGGACTAGTATGGGCGAGCAGTACTTC
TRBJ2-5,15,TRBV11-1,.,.,CASSKTTPQWETQYF,TGTGCCAGCAGCAAGACTACCCCACAGTGGGAGACCCAGTACTTC
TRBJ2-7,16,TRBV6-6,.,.,CASSYSGGARSYEQYF,TGTGCCAGCAGTTACTCGGGCGGGGCCCGTTCCTACGAGCAGTACTTC
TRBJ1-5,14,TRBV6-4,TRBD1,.,CASSQDRGNQPQHF,TGTGCCAGCAGTCAGGACAGGGGGAATCAGCCCCAGCATTTT
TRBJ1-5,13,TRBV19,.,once,CASSMGRDQPQHF,TGTGCCAGTAGTATGGGGCGAGATCAGCCCCAGCATTTT
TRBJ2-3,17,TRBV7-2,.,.,CASSLVGARIRTDTQYF,TGTGCCAGCAGCTTAGTAGGAGCTCGGATACGTACAGATACGCAGTATTTT
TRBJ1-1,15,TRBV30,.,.,CAWSSPTRMVTEAFF,TGTGCCTGGAGTTCGCCGACTCGGATGGTTACTGAAGCTTTCTTT
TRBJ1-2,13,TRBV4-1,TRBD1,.,CASSQVTGGGYTF,TGCGCCAGCAGCCAAGTAACAGGGGGTGGCTACACCTTC
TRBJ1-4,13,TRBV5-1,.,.,CASSFLQGEKLFF,TGCGCCAGCAGCTTTTTACAGGGAGAAAAACTGTTTTTT
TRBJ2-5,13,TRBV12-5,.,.,CASGFGIQETQYF,TGTGCTAGTGGTTTCGGGATTCAAGAGACCCAGTACTTC
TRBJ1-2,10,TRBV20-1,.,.,CRRRVYGYTF,TGCAGGAGAAGAGTCTATGGCTACACCTTC
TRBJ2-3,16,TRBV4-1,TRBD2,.,CASSLSLAGGADTQYF,TGCGCCAGCAGCCTATCCCTAGCGGGAGGGGCAGATACGCAGTATTTT
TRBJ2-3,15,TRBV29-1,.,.,CSVNPNRAPTDTQYF,TGCAGCGTCAACCCGAACAGGGCGCCCACAGATACGCAGTATTTT
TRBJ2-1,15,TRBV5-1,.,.,CASSLIRGQYNEQFF,TGCGCCAGCAGCTTGATCAGGGGCCAGTACAATGAGCAGTTCTTC